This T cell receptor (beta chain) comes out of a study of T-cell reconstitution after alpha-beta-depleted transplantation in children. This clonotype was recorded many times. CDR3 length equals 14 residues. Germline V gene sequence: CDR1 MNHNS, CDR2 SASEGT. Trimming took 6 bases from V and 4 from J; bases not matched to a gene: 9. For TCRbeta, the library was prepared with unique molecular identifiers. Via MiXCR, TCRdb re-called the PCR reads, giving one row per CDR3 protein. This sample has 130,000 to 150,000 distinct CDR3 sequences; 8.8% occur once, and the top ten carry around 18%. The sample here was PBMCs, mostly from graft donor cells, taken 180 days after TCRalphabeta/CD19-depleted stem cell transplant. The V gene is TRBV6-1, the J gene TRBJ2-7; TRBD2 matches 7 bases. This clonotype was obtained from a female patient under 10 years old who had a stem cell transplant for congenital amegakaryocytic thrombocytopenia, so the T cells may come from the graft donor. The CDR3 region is CASRPGLPTYEQYF. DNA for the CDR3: TGTGCCAGCAGACCGGGACTACCTACATACGAGCAGTACTTC.